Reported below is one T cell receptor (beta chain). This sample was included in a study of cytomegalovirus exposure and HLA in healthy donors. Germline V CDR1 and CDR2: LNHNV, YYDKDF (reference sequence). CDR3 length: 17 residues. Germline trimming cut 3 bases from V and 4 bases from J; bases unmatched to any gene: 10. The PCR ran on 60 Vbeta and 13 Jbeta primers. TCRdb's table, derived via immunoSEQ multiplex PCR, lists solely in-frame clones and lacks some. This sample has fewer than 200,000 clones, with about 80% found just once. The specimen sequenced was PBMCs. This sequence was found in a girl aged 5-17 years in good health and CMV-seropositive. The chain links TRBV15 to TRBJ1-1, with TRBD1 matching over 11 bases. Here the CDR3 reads CATSRATPGTGGTEAFF. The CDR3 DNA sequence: TGTGCCACCAGCAGGGCGACTCCCGGGACAGGGGGCACTGAAGCTTTCTTT. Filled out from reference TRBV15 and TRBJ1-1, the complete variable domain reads DAMVIQNPRYQVTQFGKPVTLSCSQTLNHNVMYWYQQKSSQAPKLLFHYYDKDFNNEADTPDNFQSRRPNTSFCFLDIRSPGLGDTAMYLCATSRATPGTGGTEAFFGQGTRLTVV.